These 18 T cell receptor beta chains originate from one sample sequenced in a study of T-cell memory formation after mild COVID-19 (dated by TCRdb to 2020 to 2022). The method was 5' RACE. Sequencing was performed on an Illumina NovaSeq 6000. The raw public data were reprocessed by TCRdb itself: fastp quality trimming at Q25, MiXCR clonotype calling, in-frame beta chains only. Records with the same CDR3 protein are collapsed into one entry carrying the most frequent genes and DNA. Here the sample has roughly 480,000 distinct CDR3 sequences; about 23% occur a single time. The ten largest clones capture 9.5% to 15% of the sample. Material: PBMCs or a T cell subset sorted from them (not recorded which). The receptors come from an adult woman who had mild COVID-19 (a few samples of this study predate the infection). The sample titles of this study are shuffled in the database, so cell type and time point are left out; the donor was told from shared clones.

This clonotype appeared a few times. The chain joins TRBV29-1 to TRBJ2-1; D gene ambiguous. The germline V and J ends were trimmed by 8 bases and 0 bases, with 17 bases remaining between them. This CDR3 is 15 amino acids long. Germline loops: CDR1 SQVTM, CDR2 ANQGSEA. The CDR3 bases are TGCAGCCTCAAGGCTTCAGTGAGCTCCTACAATGAGCAGTTCTTC. It specifies CSLKASVSSYNEQFF.

This clonotype was observed at least ten times. This chain connects TRBV6-5 to TRBJ1-5; the D is unclear. Germline assignment: CDR1 MNHEY and CDR2 SVGAGI. CDR3 length: 14 amino acids. The V end was cut by 4 bases, the J end by 7 bases, with 14 bases between. CDR3 in amino acids: CASSSAGIRQPQHF. The CDR3 DNA sequence: TGTGCCAGCAGTTCGGCGGGAATTCGGCAGCCCCAGCATTTT.

The table lists this clonotype with a few counts. The CDR3 reads CASRPGNTGELFF. The CDR3 bases are TGTGCCAGTCGTCCAGGGAACACCGGGGAGCTGTTTTTT. V and J are TRBV12-3 or TRBV12-4 and TRBJ2-2; D uncertain. The V end was cut by 9 bases, the J end by 1 base, with 9 bases between. The CDR3 loop spans 13 amino acids.

This clonotype was counted many times. V is TRBV7-9 and J is TRBJ1-2, with D unresolved. This CDR3 is 13 amino acids long. The germline CDR1 and CDR2 sequences are SEHNR and FQNEAQ (reference sequence). Deletions cut 4 bases from V and 2 bases from J, with 8 bases between. CDR3 DNA sequence: TGTGCCAGCAGCTCCGGGAGGAACTATGGCTACACCTTC. Its translation is CASSSGRNYGYTF.

V is TRBV29-1 and J is TRBJ1-1; maybe TRBD1 (6 bases). Germline assignment: CDR1 SQVTM and CDR2 ANQGSEA. This CDR3 is built from 13 residues. Deletions cut 4 bases from V and 8 bases from J, with 17 bases between. The CDR3 reads CSVVGGRVTEAFF. In DNA form, the CDR3 reads TGCAGCGTTGTTGGGGGGCGTGTGACCGAAGCTTTCTTT. Using reference TRBV29-1 and TRBJ1-1 for the parts outside the CDR3, the full variable domain is SAVISQKPSRDICQRGTSLTIQCQVDSQVTMMFWYRQQPGQSLTLIATANQGSEATYESGFVIDKFPISRPNLTFSTLTVSNMSPEDSSIYLCSVVGGRVTEAFFGQGTRLTVV.

This clonotype was found a few times. The genes are TRBV4-2 and TRBJ1-2; tentative D call: TRBD1 (5 bases). V lost 1 base, J lost 2 bases, and 14 bases lay in between. CDR1 is LGHNA, CDR2 YNFKEQ, per germline. This CDR3 has 16 amino acids. In nucleotides, the CDR3 is TGTGCCAGCAGCCAAGCGGGGGGTGGACGGAACTATGGCTACACCTTC. Translated: CASSQAGGGRNYGYTF.

This rearrangement joins TRBV24-1 to TRBJ2-3; D tentatively fits TRBD1 or TRBD2 (6 bases each). Germline V gene sequence: CDR1 KGHDR, CDR2 SFDVKD. Trimming took off 0 bases at V and 3 bases at J, with 12 bases between the two ends. CDR3 length: 16 amino acids. In DNA form, the CDR3 reads TGTGCCACCAGTGATTTGCCCCAGGGGAGGACAGATACGCAGTATTTT. It is translated as CATSDLPQGRTDTQYF.

The chain combines TRBV5-5 with TRBJ1-2; tentative D call: TRBD1 (6 bases). CDR3 length equals 12 residues. Germline V gene data show CDR1 as SGHKS and CDR2 as YYEKEE (reference sequence). V was shortened by 3 bases and J by 6 bases, with 9 bases between the two germline ends. CDR3 sequence: CASSSGADGYTF. CDR3 sequence (DNA): TGTGCCAGCAGCTCAGGGGCGGATGGCTACACCTTC.

The J gene is TRBJ2-5, the V gene TRBV24-1, with no clear D. CDR1 KGHDR and CDR2 SFDVKD come from the germline V gene. The V and J ends lost 8 bases and 2 bases respectively, with 8 bases between them. CDR3 length equals 12 residues. The CDR3, as DNA: TGTGCCACCACCGACGGGCAAGAGACCCAGTACTTC. Translating it yields CATTDGQETQYF.

This clonotype was detected only a few times. The rearrangement links TRBV12-3 or TRBV12-4 to TRBJ1-2; D not resolved. Trimming removed 5 bases from V and 4 bases from J, with 8 bases in between. The CDR3 spans 12 residues. The DNA for the CDR3 is TGTGCCAGCAGTCCAAGGGTCTATGGCTACACCTTC. This sequence encodes CASSPRVYGYTF.

The V gene is TRBV12-3 or TRBV12-4, the J gene TRBJ1-1, with no clear D. V was cut by 9 bases and J by 1 base, with 12 bases left in between. CDR3 length: 13 amino acids. CDR3 DNA: TGTGCCAGTTCAGTTGTCCAGAACACTGAAGCTTTCTTT. It codes for CASSVVQNTEAFF.

This chain's CDR3 is CASSIGGWEETQYF. The CDR3 DNA sequence: TGCGCCAGCAGCATCGGGGGCTGGGAAGAGACCCAGTACTTC. This chain joins TRBV5-1 and TRBJ2-5; D assignment may be TRBD1 or TRBD2 (6 bases each). The CDR3 runs 14 residues. Per germline, CDR1 SGHRS and CDR2 YFSETQ. The germline V and J ends were trimmed by 4 bases and 3 bases, with 13 bases remaining between them.

In its sample, this clonotype was seen many times. DNA of the CDR3: TGTGCCAGCAGCTTAGAAGGCACAGATACGCAGTATTTT. Protein: CASSLEGTDTQYF. V usage is TRBV7-6 and J usage is TRBJ2-3; D ambiguous. This CDR3 region has 13 residues. The germline gives CDR1 SGHVS, CDR2 FNYEAQ. The ends were cut back, 1 base at V and 1 base at J, with 3 bases in the middle.

This clonotype was counted ten times or more. The chain recombines TRBV7-6 with TRBJ2-1; 11 bases match TRBD2. This CDR3 spans 15 amino acids. Unmatched junction bases numbered 6, after V lost 5 bases and J lost 6 bases. Germline CDR1 and CDR2: SGHVS and FNYEAQ. The CDR3 reads CASSLATSGTNEQFF. The CDR3 DNA reads TGTGCCAGCAGCCTTGCGACTAGCGGGACCAATGAGCAGTTCTTC.

In this sample, this clonotype turned up once. A junction end diverges from the germline sequence, so it may reflect a read error. This sequence joins TRBV2 and TRBJ2-1; 9 bases map to TRBD2. Germline loops: CDR1 SNHLY, CDR2 FYNNEI. The CDR3 has 15 amino acids. DNA of the CDR3: TGTGCCAGCAGTGCCGGGCCGGGACTAGCAGATGAGCAGATCTTC. Protein: CASSAGPGLADEQIF.

This clonotype occurred a few times. The V gene is TRBV27, the J gene TRBJ2-7; D unresolved. Trimming cost V 5 bases and J 4 bases, with 15 bases left between them. This CDR3 region has 14 residues. CDR1 and CDR2 from the germline V gene are MNHEY and SMNVEV (reference sequence). CDR3: CASSPPGFGYEQYF. DNA of the CDR3: TGTGCCAGCAGTCCGCCGGGCTTCGGGTACGAGCAGTACTTC.

The chain has TRBV3-1 and TRBJ2-7; D may correspond to TRBD1 or TRBD2 (5 bases each). V shed 4 bases and J shed 0 bases, with 16 bases lying between them. This CDR3 is built from 16 residues. Germline loops: CDR1 LGHDT, CDR2 YNNKEL (reference sequence). CDR3 loop: CASSLRGPPSSYEQYF. The CDR3 bases are TGTGCCAGCAGCCTTCGGGGACCGCCGAGCTCCTACGAGCAGTACTTC.

The chain is built from TRBV12-3 or TRBV12-4 and TRBJ1-5, with D possibly TRBD1 on 6 matching bases. The CDR3 spans 16 residues. Trimming removed 7 bases at V and 1 base at J, with 17 bases between. The CDR3 loop is CASKPTGSLSNQPQHF. As DNA, the CDR3 is TGTGCCAGCAAACCTACAGGGTCCCTAAGCAATCAGCCCCAGCATTTT.